Shown below are 10 T cell receptor beta chains from a single sample sequenced in a study of T cells in Graves' hyperthyroidism and ophthalmopathy. The CDR3 regions of TCR beta were amplified from RNA transcripts. Using the HTBI primer set, a first-round RT-PCR was run on the TCR CDR3. TCRdb reprocessed the multiplex PCR reads with MiXCR, giving one entry per CDR3 protein. The data show around 99,000 distinct CDR3 sequences, roughly 15% seen once. Sequencing used blood. Receptor source: a woman aged 45-59 years with Graves' hyperthyroidism.

This clonotype has at least ten counts. The V and J genes are TRBV11-2 and TRBJ2-1; 8 bases are a match to TRBD1. The CDR3 covers 15 residues. Germline values: CDR1 SGHAT, CDR2 FQNNGV. V was clipped by 4 bases and J by 13 bases; unmatched bases: 15. CDR3 region: CASSSGPGQGGRQFF. The CDR3 coding sequence is TGTGCCAGCAGCTCGGGACCCGGACAGGGTGGGCGCCAGTTCTTC. The complete variable domain, with remaining parts taken from reference TRBV11-2 and TRBJ2-1, reads EAGVAQSPRYKIIEKRQSVAFWCNPISGHATLYWYQQILGQGPKLLIQFQNNGVVDDSQLPKDRFSAERLKGVDSTLKIQPAKLEDSAVYLCASSSGPGQGGRQFFGPGTRLTVL.

This clonotype was found a few times. The rearrangement joins TRBV7-9 to TRBJ2-7; 7 nucleotides match TRBD1. V shed 5 bases, J shed 2 bases, and the junction held 6 bases outside the gene matches. CDR1 is SEHNR and CDR2 is FQNEAQ in the germline V gene (reference sequence). The CDR3 contains 14 residues. The CDR3, as DNA: TGTGCCAGCAGCCCGGACAGGTTACCCTACGAGCAGTACTTC. This codes for CASSPDRLPYEQYF.

The rearrangement joins TRBV11-2 to TRBJ2-7; 11 bases match TRBD2. The V gene end was trimmed by 2 bases and the J gene end by 6 bases; junction bases not matched to a gene: 21. Per the germline V gene, CDR1 is SGHAT and CDR2 is FQNNGV. CDR3 length: 20 amino acids. CDR3 loop: CASSLITFSSGRAASSEQYF. The CDR3 region has the DNA TGTGCCAGCAGCTTAATAACGTTTAGTAGCGGGAGGGCAGCGTCTTCCGAGCAGTACTTC.

The sample holds many counts of this clonotype. The V call is TRBV4-1, the J call TRBJ1-1; D remains unclear. This CDR3 region has 14 residues. Deletions cut 1 base from V and 2 bases from J, with 8 bases between. Germline assignment: CDR1 MGHRA and CDR2 YSYEKL. CDR3 nucleotide sequence: TGCGCCAGCAGCCAAGCCGGCAGAAACACTGAAGCTTTCTTT. It specifies CASSQAGRNTEAFF.

This clonotype was found many times. This chain connects TRBV7-9 to TRBJ2-1; D gene ambiguous. The germline gives CDR1 SEHNR, CDR2 FQNEAQ (reference sequence). Trimming shortened V by 3 bases and J by 3 bases, and 6 bases separated the two germline ends. The CDR3 runs to 13 residues. The CDR3 is CASSFDNYNEQFF. The CDR3 DNA follows: TGTGCCAGCAGCTTCGATAACTACAATGAGCAGTTCTTC.

This clonotype was seen ten or more times. One junction end does not reproduce the germline sequence, and a read error may be involved. This rearrangement joins TRBV7-7 to TRBJ1-1; D possibly corresponds to TRBD1 (5 bases). Germline CDR1 reads SSHAT; CDR2 reads FNYEAQ (reference sequence). The CDR3 consists of 13 residues. The CDR3 DNA is TGTGCTAGCAGCTTAAAAAGGGGAACTGAAGCTTTCTTT. It is translated as CASSLKRGTEAFF.

Of note for this clonotype: A much bigger clone sits one base away, suggesting this may be a read error. CDR3 residues: CASSVAGGRNGKLFF. The DNA for the CDR3 is TGTGCCAGCAGCGTAGCGGGGGGGAGAAATGGAAAACTGTTTTTT. The rearrangement links TRBV9 to TRBJ1-4; D perhaps matches TRBD1 (5 bases). CDR3 length equals 15 residues. The V gene's germline CDR1 is SGDLS and CDR2 YYNGEE.

The chain couples TRBV28 to TRBJ2-1; D tentatively fits TRBD1 or TRBD2 (5 bases each). Germline V gene sequence: CDR1 MDHEN, CDR2 SYDVKM. This CDR3 region has 17 residues. V lost 5 bases, J lost 6 bases, and 23 bases lay in between. The CDR3 sequence is CASSPRPLGALPNEQFF. CDR3 DNA sequence: TGTGCCAGCAGTCCACGCCCCCTCGGGGCCCTCCCCAATGAGCAGTTCTTC. Full variable domain (remainder filled in from reference TRBV28 and TRBJ2-1): DVKVTQSSRYLVKRTGEKVFLECVQDMDHENMFWYRQDPGLGLRLIYFSYDVKMKEKGDIPEGYSVSREKKERFSLILESASTNQTSMYLCASSPRPLGALPNEQFFGPGTRLTVL.

In this sample, this clonotype turned up many times. The J gene is TRBJ2-1, the V gene TRBV6-1; 8 bases fit TRBD2. CDR3 length: 17 residues. Looked up from germline, CDR1 is MNHNS and CDR2 is SASEGT. V lost 4 bases and J lost 2; bases outside the gene matches: 10. CDR3 sequence: CASSGGGYSGAYNEQFF. The CDR3 DNA sequence: TGTGCCAGCAGTGGGGGGGGGTATAGCGGGGCCTACAATGAGCAGTTCTTC.

This clonotype has at least ten counts. The chain couples TRBV15 to TRBJ2-2; the D gene is possibly TRBD2 (5 bases). Trimming shortened V by 2 bases and J by 7 bases, and 17 bases separated the two germline ends. This CDR3 region has 16 residues. Per the germline V gene, CDR1 is LNHNV and CDR2 is YYDKDF (reference sequence). The CDR3 spells CATSRRTLGIGGELFF. In DNA form, the CDR3 reads TGTGCCACCAGCAGACGGACTTTGGGGATTGGCGGGGAGCTGTTTTTT. Full variable domain (rest looked up from reference TRBV15 and TRBJ2-2): DAMVIQNPRYQVTQFGKPVTLSCSQTLNHNVMYWYQQKSSQAPKLLFHYYDKDFNNEADTPDNFQSRRPNTSFCFLDIRSPGLGDTAMYLCATSRRTLGIGGELFFGEGSRLTVL.